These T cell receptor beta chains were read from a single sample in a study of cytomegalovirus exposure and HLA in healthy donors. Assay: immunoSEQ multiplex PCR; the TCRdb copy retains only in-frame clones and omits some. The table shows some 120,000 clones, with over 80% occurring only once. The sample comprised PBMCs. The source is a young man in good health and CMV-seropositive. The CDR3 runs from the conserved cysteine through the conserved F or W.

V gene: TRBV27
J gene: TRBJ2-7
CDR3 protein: CASSLGGHSYEQYF

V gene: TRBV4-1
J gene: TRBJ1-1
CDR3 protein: CASSHRTGRTEAFF

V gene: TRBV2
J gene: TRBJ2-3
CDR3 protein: CASSERASGTDTQYF

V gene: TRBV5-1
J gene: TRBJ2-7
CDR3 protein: CASSLGQLAGGRTSSYEQYF

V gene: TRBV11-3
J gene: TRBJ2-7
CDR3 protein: CASSLGRHLIEQYF

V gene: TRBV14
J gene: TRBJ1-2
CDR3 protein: CASSQAGTGDTF

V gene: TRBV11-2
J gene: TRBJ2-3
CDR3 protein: CASNPAGKLAATDTQYF

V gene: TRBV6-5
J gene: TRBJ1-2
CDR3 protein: CASINPGSNYGYTF

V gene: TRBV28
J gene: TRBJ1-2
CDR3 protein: CASSSPTGSGYTF

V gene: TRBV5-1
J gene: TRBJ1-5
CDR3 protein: CASSLGGDRQPQHF

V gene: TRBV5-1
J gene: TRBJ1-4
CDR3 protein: CASSLGQGHEKLFF

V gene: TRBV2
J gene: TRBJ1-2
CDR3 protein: CASRPGQGGYGYTF

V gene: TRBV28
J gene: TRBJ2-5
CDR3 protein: CASSPSGQETQYF

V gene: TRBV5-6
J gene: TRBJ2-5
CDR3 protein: CASSHRDTQETQYF

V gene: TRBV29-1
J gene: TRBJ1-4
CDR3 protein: CSAKEEKLFF

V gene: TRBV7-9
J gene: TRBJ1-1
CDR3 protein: CASSLAQIYTEAFF

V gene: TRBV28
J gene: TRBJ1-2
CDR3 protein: CASSFFSGQTIGGYGYTF

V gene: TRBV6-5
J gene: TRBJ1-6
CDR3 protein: CASGSPLHF

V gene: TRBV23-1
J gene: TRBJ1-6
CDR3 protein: CASSQWGFLDREFGALHF

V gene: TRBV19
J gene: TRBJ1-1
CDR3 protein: CASSFGRGNTEAFF

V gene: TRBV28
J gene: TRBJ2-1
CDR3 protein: CASSHPARYNEQFF

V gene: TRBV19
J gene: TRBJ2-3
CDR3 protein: CASSNPLRGNTDTQYF

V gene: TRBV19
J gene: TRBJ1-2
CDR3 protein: CASSINAPNYGYTF

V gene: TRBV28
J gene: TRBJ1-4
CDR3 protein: CASSSPGDSLREKLFF

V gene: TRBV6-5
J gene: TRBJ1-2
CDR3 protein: CASSTYGYTF

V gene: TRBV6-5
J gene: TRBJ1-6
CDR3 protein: CASIPNSPLHF

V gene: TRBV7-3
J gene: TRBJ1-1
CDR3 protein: CASSLGTATEAFF

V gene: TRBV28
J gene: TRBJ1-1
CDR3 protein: CASSTPSTGNTEAFF

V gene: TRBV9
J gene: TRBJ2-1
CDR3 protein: CASSVGLSGDSYNEQFF